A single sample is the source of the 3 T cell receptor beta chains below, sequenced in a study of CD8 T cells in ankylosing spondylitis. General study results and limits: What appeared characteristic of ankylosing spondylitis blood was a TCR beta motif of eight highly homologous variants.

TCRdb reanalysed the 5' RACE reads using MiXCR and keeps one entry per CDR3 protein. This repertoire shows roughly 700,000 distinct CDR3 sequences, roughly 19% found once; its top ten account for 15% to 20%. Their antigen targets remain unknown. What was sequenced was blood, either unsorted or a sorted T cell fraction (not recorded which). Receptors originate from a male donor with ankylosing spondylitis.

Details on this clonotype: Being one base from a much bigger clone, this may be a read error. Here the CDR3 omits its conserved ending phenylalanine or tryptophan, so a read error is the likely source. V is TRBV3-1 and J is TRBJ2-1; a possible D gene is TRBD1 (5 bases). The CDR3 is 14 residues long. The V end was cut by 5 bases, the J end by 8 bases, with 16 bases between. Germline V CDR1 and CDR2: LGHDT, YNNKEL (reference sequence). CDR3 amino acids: CASSSQGGRDEQFL. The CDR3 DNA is TGTGCCAGCAGCTCGCAGGGTGGTCGGGATGAGCAGTTCCTC.

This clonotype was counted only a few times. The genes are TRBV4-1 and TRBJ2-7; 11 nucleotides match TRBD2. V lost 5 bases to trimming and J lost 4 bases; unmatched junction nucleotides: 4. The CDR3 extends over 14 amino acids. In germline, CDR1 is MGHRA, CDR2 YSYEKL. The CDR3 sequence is CASSKLAGEYEQYF. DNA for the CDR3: TGCGCCAGCAGCAAACTAGCGGGAGAGTACGAGCAGTACTTC.

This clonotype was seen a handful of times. For the CDR3, the DNA is TGTGCCAGCAGTTTATTAACTAGCGGGGCCTACGAGCAGTACTTC. It specifies CASSLLTSGAYEQYF. V and J are TRBV12-3 or TRBV12-4 and TRBJ2-7, with 10 bases fitting TRBD2. CDR3 length: 15 amino acids. V was clipped by 2 bases and J by 2 bases; unmatched bases: 3.